The 27 T cell receptor beta chains below all came from one sample that was sequenced in a study of T-cell reconstitution after alpha-beta-depleted transplantation in children. As it was prepared, the TCRbeta library received unique molecular identifiers. MiXCR, run by TCRdb on the PCR reads, gives a single entry per CDR3 protein. The sample contains just over 350,000 distinct CDR3 sequences, 10% to 15% of which appear only once. The sequencing used PBMCs, collected from the stem cell graft. These receptors all stem from a human donor who donated a stem cell graft to a child with Fanconi anemia.

There are many counts of this clonotype. The chain joins TRBV3-1 to TRBJ2-1, with 10 bases matching TRBD1. Germline values: CDR1 LGHDT, CDR2 YNNKEL (reference sequence). CDR3 length: 15 amino acids. Germline trimming cut 6 bases from V and 8 bases from J; bases unmatched to any gene: 10. In DNA form, the CDR3 reads TGTGCCAGCAGTCAGACAGGGGGCCTCGTATATGAGCAGTTCTTC. Protein: CASSQTGGLVYEQFF.

This clonotype was recorded many times. The V gene is TRBV5-5, the J gene TRBJ2-5, with 8 bases matching TRBD1. CDR1 and CDR2 (germline): SGHKS, YYEKEE (reference sequence). The CDR3 has 15 residues. V gave up 4 bases and J gave up 9 bases; unmatched junction bases: 14. The CDR3 coding sequence is TGTGCCAGCAGCCAGGGACAGGCTATAAGGATGGCCCAGTACTTC. Protein product: CASSQGQAIRMAQYF.

This clonotype was seen only a few times. V usage is TRBV5-1 and J usage is TRBJ2-5, with 7 bases lining up with TRBD1. The CDR3 totals 14 residues. Germline loops: CDR1 SGHRS, CDR2 YFSETQ. Trimming at V came to 2 bases and at J to 5 bases, leaving 6 bases not matched to a gene. In DNA form, the CDR3 reads TGCGCCAGCAGCTTCCTAGGGGGCCAGGAGACCCAGTACTTC. Translated: CASSFLGGQETQYF.

This clonotype was picked up a small number of times. The CDR3 here is CATSDSRDTEAFF. The CDR3 DNA reads as TGTGCCACCAGTGATTCAAGAGACACTGAAGCTTTCTTT. This chain uses TRBV24-1 with TRBJ1-1; D uncertain. Trimming removed 2 bases from V and 3 bases from J, with 6 bases in between. Germline V CDR1 and CDR2: KGHDR, SFDVKD. The CDR3 runs to 13 residues.

This clonotype was seen only a few times. The chain carries TRBV6-4 and TRBJ2-4, with 7 bases matching TRBD1. Losses at the gene ends were 5 bases for V and 0 bases for J; bases not matched to a gene: 7. The CDR3 is made up of 16 amino acids. CDR1 and CDR2 from the germline V gene are MRHNA and SNTAGT. The DNA for the CDR3 is TGTGCCAGCAGTTATAGGGGGCCTAAAGCCAAAAACATTCAGTACTTC. Protein product: CASSYRGPKAKNIQYF.

The V call is TRBV5-1, the J call TRBJ1-5; tentatively, D is TRBD1 (5 bases). CDR3 length: 15 residues. The V end lost 3 bases, the J end lost 3 bases, and 13 bases lay between the germline ends. CDR1 is SGHRS and CDR2 is YFSETQ in the germline V gene. CDR3 amino acids: CASSYAAGPNQPQHF. The CDR3 DNA reads TGCGCCAGCAGCTACGCGGCAGGGCCCAATCAGCCCCAGCATTTT.

In its sample, this clonotype was seen a few times. The chain is built from TRBV20-1 and TRBJ1-1; D is unclear. Germline V lookup: CDR1 DFQATT, CDR2 SNEGSKA (reference sequence). This CDR3 spans 14 amino acids. The germline V and J ends were trimmed by 5 bases and 11 bases, with 24 bases remaining between them. CDR3 sequence (DNA): TGCAGTGCTTCCTTTGGGGTTGAGGACGGGGAGGCTTTCTTT. Translating it yields CSASFGVEDGEAFF.

This clonotype showed up many times. The genes are TRBV20-1 and TRBJ2-3; 8 nucleotides match TRBD2. CDR1 is DFQATT, CDR2 SNEGSKA, per germline (reference sequence). Unmatched junction bases numbered 14, after V lost 5 bases and J lost 4 bases. This CDR3 region has 16 residues. CDR3 in DNA: TGCAGTGCTCTCAGCGGACTAGCCCAGGGAGCAGATACGCAGTATTTT. It specifies CSALSGLAQGADTQYF.

This chain connects TRBV12-3 or TRBV12-4 to TRBJ2-1; 11 bases fit TRBD2. V lost 2 bases to trimming and J lost 6 bases; unmatched junction nucleotides: 9. The CDR3 has 17 amino acids. The CDR3 DNA sequence: TGTGCCAGCAGTTTACTTAGCGGGGGGGCCTTTGCCAATGAGCAGTTCTTC. Translated: CASSLLSGGAFANEQFF.

This clonotype showed up just a few times. Written as DNA, the CDR3 is TGTGCCAGCAGCTTAGTAGGGGGACAGGGTACAGATACGCAGTATTTT. Amino acid sequence: CASSLVGGQGTDTQYF. V usage is TRBV7-6 and J usage is TRBJ2-3, with 9 nucleotides matching TRBD1. Losses at the gene ends were 1 base for V and 3 bases for J; bases not matched to a gene: 5. This CDR3 has 16 amino acids. Germline V gene data show CDR1 as SGHVS and CDR2 as FNYEAQ.

The rearrangement links TRBV2 to TRBJ2-7; D remains ambiguous. V dropped 5 bases and J dropped 6 bases, with 8 bases sitting between them. The germline V gene has CDR1 SNHLY and CDR2 FYNNEI. CDR3 length: 11 residues. The CDR3 sequence: CASSNAREQYF. The CDR3 DNA reads TGTGCCAGCAGTAATGCACGCGAGCAGTACTTC.

The table lists this clonotype with a few counts. The V gene is TRBV20-1, the J gene TRBJ1-5, with D hard to call. With 5 bases removed from V and 1 base from J, the gap between germline ends came to 9 bases. Per germline, CDR1 DFQATT and CDR2 SNEGSKA (reference sequence). The CDR3 runs 13 residues. The CDR3 protein is CSAYAVSNQPQHF. CDR3 DNA sequence: TGCAGTGCTTACGCTGTGAGCAATCAGCCCCAGCATTTT.

The count of this clonotype is one. This may be a read error: a much more frequent sequence differs by one nucleotide. V gene TRBV5-1 combines with J gene TRBJ2-3; either TRBD1 or TRBD2 may supply D (5 bases each). The germline V gene has CDR1 SGHRS and CDR2 YFSETQ. The CDR3 is made up of 14 amino acids. CDR3 sequence (DNA): TGCGTCAGCGGATCACAAGGGGGCACAGATACGCAGTATTTT. Residues: CVSGSQGGTDTQYF.

This clonotype was observed at least ten times. This rearrangement joins TRBV5-1 to TRBJ1-1; no clear D gene. This CDR3 contains 16 residues. Trimming took 4 bases from V and 1 from J, leaving 17 bases between them. Germline CDR1 SGHRS, CDR2 YFSETQ. The CDR3 loop reads CASSLVLGPSNTEAFF. Written as DNA, the CDR3 is TGCGCCAGCAGCCTGGTTCTAGGACCGTCGAACACTGAAGCTTTCTTT.

This clonotype was observed many times. The chain links TRBV5-1 to TRBJ2-5, with D tentatively TRBD1 (6 bases). The CDR3 has 15 amino acids. Trimming removed 7 bases from V and 0 bases from J, with 16 bases in between. Germline V gives CDR1 SGHRS, CDR2 YFSETQ. The DNA of the CDR3 is TGCGCCAGCGCCGACGCACAGGGTGACCAAGAGACCCAGTACTTC. It is translated as CASADAQGDQETQYF. The full variable domain, with the rest looked up from reference TRBV5-1 and TRBJ2-5, is KAGVTQTPRYLIKTRGQQVTLSCSPISGHRSVSWYQQTPGQGLQFLFEYFSETQRNKGNFPGRFSGRQFSNSRSEMNVSTLELGDSALYLCASADAQGDQETQYFGPGTRLLVL.

In its sample, this clonotype was seen a few times. V is TRBV5-6 and J is TRBJ1-2; D may be TRBD1 (6 bases). Per the germline V gene, CDR1 is SGHDT and CDR2 is YYEEEE. Trimming removed 0 bases from V and 8 bases from J, with 11 bases in between. The CDR3 length is 13 residues. The CDR3 loop is CASSLASGGGYTF. Written as DNA, the CDR3 is TGTGCCAGCAGCTTGGCCAGCGGGGGCGGCTACACCTTC.

This rearrangement joins TRBV18 to TRBJ1-1, with 8 bases fitting TRBD1. V shed 6 bases and J 4 bases; nucleotides not matched to a gene: 4. Germline V gene data show CDR1 as KGHSH and CDR2 as LQKENI. This CDR3 contains 13 residues. The CDR3 nucleotides read TGTGCCAGCTCTACCAGGGGGCTCACTGAAGCTTTCTTT. It specifies CASSTRGLTEAFF.

DNA of the CDR3: TGTGCCAGCAGTCCTCGACAGGGGGGGCGGGAGACCCAGTACTTC. This encodes CASSPRQGGRETQYF. V and J are TRBV27 and TRBJ2-5; TRBD1 matches at 9 bases. CDR3 length: 15 residues. Germline CDR1 and CDR2: MNHEY and SMNVEV (reference sequence). The V segment lost 5 bases and the J segment 5 bases; nucleotides outside the gene matches: 9.

This clonotype showed up many times. This chain connects TRBV7-6 to TRBJ1-6, with D possibly TRBD1 on 6 matching bases. Trimming left V 2 bases short and J 7 bases short, with 9 bases between. Germline values: CDR1 SGHVS, CDR2 FNYEAQ. The length of the CDR3 is 14 residues. The CDR3 DNA is TGTGCCAGCAGCTTACTACAGGGCAATTCACCCCTCCACTTT. Protein product: CASSLLQGNSPLHF.

The chain combines TRBV3-1 with TRBJ2-5, with 14 bases aligning to TRBD2. This CDR3 is built from 17 residues. With 4 bases clipped from V and 2 bases from J, the junction kept 6 bases outside the gene matches. Germline V lookup: CDR1 LGHDT, CDR2 YNNKEL (reference sequence). The CDR3 here is CASSLFGTSGGQETQYF. For the CDR3, the DNA is TGTGCCAGCAGCCTCTTTGGGACTAGCGGGGGTCAAGAGACCCAGTACTTC.

This clonotype was observed at least ten times. This sequence joins TRBV10-2 and TRBJ1-5, with D possibly TRBD1 on 5 matching bases. This CDR3 region has 14 residues. Germline V gene lookup returns CDR1 WSHSY and CDR2 SAAADI. Trimming took 3 bases from V and 7 from J, leaving 13 bases between them. This CDR3 reads CASSEGDRFQPQHF. The CDR3 coding sequence is TGCGCCAGCAGTGAAGGGGATAGATTCCAGCCCCAGCATTTT.

This clonotype came up many times. The V gene is TRBV7-9, the J gene TRBJ2-4; 7 bases fit TRBD1. CDR3 size: 14 residues. The germline CDR1 and CDR2 sequences are SEHNR and FQNEAQ (reference sequence). After removal of 4 bases from V and 8 bases from J, the junction contained 8 bases not matched to a gene. This CDR3 is CASSSFTGEDIQYF. The CDR3 coding sequence is TGTGCCAGCAGCTCCTTTACAGGGGAAGACATTCAGTACTTC.

The chain combines TRBV4-3 with TRBJ2-7; weak D call: TRBD1 (5 bases). CDR3 length equals 15 residues. V lost 4 bases and J 2 bases, leaving 15 bases between the germline ends. Germline assignment: CDR1 LGHNA and CDR2 YSLEER. The DNA for the CDR3 is TGCGCCAGCAGCCTCTCCAGGGAAAGTACCTACGAGCAGTACTTC. It yields the protein CASSLSRESTYEQYF.

At least ten counts were recorded for this clonotype. The chain is built from TRBV29-1 and TRBJ2-1; D remains unclear. There are 17 residues in the CDR3. Germline V lookup: CDR1 SQVTM, CDR2 ANQGSEA. V lost 5 bases and J lost 0, with 20 bases in between. CDR3 sequence reads: CSVLPILSPGSYNEQFF. CDR3 in DNA: TGCAGCGTTCTTCCAATACTGTCCCCTGGCTCCTACAATGAGCAGTTCTTC.

This clonotype was observed at least ten times. This chain connects TRBV28 to TRBJ2-1, with a tentative D call TRBD2 (5 bases). V gave up 7 bases and J gave up 10 bases, with 14 bases separating them. CDR1 and CDR2 from the germline V gene are MDHEN and SYDVKM. CDR3 length: 12 amino acids. As DNA, the CDR3 is TGTGCCAGCACCCAAAGGGAGCGGGAGCAGTTCTTC. Encoded protein: CASTQREREQFF.

This clonotype was counted between two and nine times. The chain is built from TRBV5-1 and TRBJ2-5; TRBD2 aligns across 7 bases. Germline loops: CDR1 SGHRS, CDR2 YFSETQ. Losses at the gene ends were 3 bases for V and 4 bases for J; bases not matched to a gene: 6. The CDR3 is made up of 14 amino acids. CDR3 sequence reads: CASSSGTTRETQYF. The CDR3 DNA is TGCGCCAGCAGCTCGGGGACTACCCGAGAGACCCAGTACTTC.

This clonotype came up a few times. The V call is TRBV3-1, the J call TRBJ1-4; D is possibly TRBD1 (6 bases). The germline V and J ends were trimmed by 5 bases and 7 bases, with 17 bases remaining between them. The CDR3 has 15 residues. The germline CDR1 and CDR2 sequences are LGHDT and YNNKEL (reference sequence). CDR3 nucleotide sequence: TGTGCCAGCAGCGACGTTGCAGGGGAGCCTGAAAAACTGTTTTTT. It translates to CASSDVAGEPEKLFF.